The entry below gives a single T cell receptor beta chain sequence along with its context. This entry is derived from a study of T cell changes during pregnancy in multiple sclerosis. TCRdb's table, derived via immunoSEQ multiplex PCR, lists solely in-frame clones and lacks some. The sample comprises under 50,000 clones, 85% to 95% of which are singletons, and 2.5% to 3% rests with the top ten. The CDR3 spans 13 residues. Germline V gene lookup returns CDR1 MNHNY and CDR2 SVGAGI (reference sequence). V dropped 8 bases and J dropped 9; count of bases not matched to a gene: 12. V gene TRBV6-6 combines with J gene TRBJ2-5; TRBD1 aligns across 7 bases. Sequenced here: CD8+ T cells from peripheral blood mononuclear cells, sampled in the second trimester of pregnancy. The sequence was obtained from a female donor with multiple sclerosis, enrolled in a pregnancy study. The CDR3 DNA follows: TGTGCCAGCCAACGACAGGGCCCAGGGGCCCAGTACTTC. Its translation: CASQRQGPGAQYF.